This T cell receptor (beta chain) was identified in a study of post-analysis software for immune sequencing data. Background on the study: Disease trajectories encompassed relapsing-remitting, secondary progressive and progressive-relapsing multiple sclerosis.

Germline CDR1 MNHNY, CDR2 SVGAGI (reference sequence). Trimming took off 0 bases at V and 4 bases at J, with 3 bases between the two ends. The CDR3 has 13 amino acids. This clonotype was observed many times. The target antigen is unknown. Every TCR beta cDNA library bore unique molecular identifiers. Approximately 0.5 million cDNA molecules were recovered from an input of roughly 0.85 to 10 million T cells. Using its own MiXCR run on the PCR reads, TCRdb lists one record per CDR3 protein. The sample includes some 160,000 distinct CDR3 sequences, approximately 35% of them seen just once. Study-wide points: Roughly five TRBV segments were more frequent in patients than controls; TRBV5-6, TRBV5-1 and TRBV20-1 belonged to this group.

This chain links TRBV6-6 with TRBJ1-4; no definite D call. This specimen consisted of blood, obtained after autologous hematopoietic stem cell transplantation. The clonotype comes from a girl aged 5-17 years with multiple sclerosis. Written as DNA, the CDR3 is TGTGCCAGCAGTTACTCTCTTAATGAAAAACTGTTTTTT. As protein: CASSYSLNEKLFF.